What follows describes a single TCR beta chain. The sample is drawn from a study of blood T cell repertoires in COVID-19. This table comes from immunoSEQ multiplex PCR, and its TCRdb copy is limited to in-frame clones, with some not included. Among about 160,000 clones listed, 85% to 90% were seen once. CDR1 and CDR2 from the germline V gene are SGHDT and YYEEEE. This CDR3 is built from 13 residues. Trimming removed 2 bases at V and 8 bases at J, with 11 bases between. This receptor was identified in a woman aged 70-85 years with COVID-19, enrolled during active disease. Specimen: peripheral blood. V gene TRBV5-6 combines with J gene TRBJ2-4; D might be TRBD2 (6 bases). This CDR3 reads CASSFFTGDIQYF. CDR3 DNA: TGTGCCAGCAGCTTCTTTACGGGAGACATTCAGTACTTC.